The clone carrying this TCR beta chain was counted many times. This entry comes from a study of T-cell reconstitution after alpha-beta-depleted transplantation in children. This CDR3 contains 14 residues. Germline V CDR1 and CDR2: DFQATT, SNEGSKA (reference sequence). The junction had 8 bases not matched to a gene; V was cut back by 2 bases and J by 6 bases. Unique molecular identifiers were incorporated during preparation of the TCRbeta library. TCRdb re-called the PCR reads with MiXCR, one entry per CDR3 protein. This table has about 410,000 distinct CDR3 sequences, roughly 21% appearing once. The gene calls are TRBV20-1 and TRBJ2-7, with TRBD2 matching 9 bases. Sample: PBMCs from the stem cell graft donor, taken from the stem cell graft. The source is a human donor who donated a stem cell graft to a child with acute myeloid leukemia. CDR3 amino acids: CSARQIAGVIEQYF. Here the CDR3 DNA reads TGCAGTGCTAGACAAATAGCGGGAGTAATCGAGCAGTACTTC.